Shown below are 22 T cell receptor beta chains from a single sample sequenced in a study of blood T cells in healthy people across ages. A second about 7 to 12 cycle PCR used barcoded and J-beta primers. TCRdb re-called the 5' RACE reads through MiXCR, storing one row per CDR3 protein. The sample has about 570,000 distinct CDR3 sequences; over 25% are singletons. These records were also assigned to another study, of T cells of mothers and their children.

Sequenced sample: blood. These receptors originate from a boy younger than 10 in good health.

This clonotype was seen only a few times. V usage is TRBV12-3 or TRBV12-4 and J usage is TRBJ2-2; D is unclear. The CDR3 is 14 residues long. V was trimmed by 2 bases and J by 6 bases, leaving 10 bases between them. The CDR3: CASSLYGEAGELFF. For the CDR3, the DNA is TGTGCCAGCAGTTTATATGGGGAAGCCGGGGAGCTGTTTTTT.

This chain connects TRBV20-1 to TRBJ2-7, with TRBD2 identical over 15 bases. CDR1 DFQATT and CDR2 SNEGSKA come from the germline V gene (reference sequence). This CDR3 region has 14 residues. J was trimmed by 4 bases and V by 6 bases; bases with no gene match: 4. The CDR3 nucleotides read TGCAGTGCCACCGGGACTAGCGGGAGGTACGAGCAGTACTTC. Translating gives CSATGTSGRYEQYF.

J is TRBJ2-2 and V is TRBV25-1, with D hard to call. Germline loops: CDR1 MGHDK, CDR2 SYGVNS. The CDR3 is made up of 15 amino acids. V lost 3 bases to trimming and J lost 1 base, with 9 bases between them. CDR3 bases: TGTGCCAGCAGTGACCCAGGCCAGAACACCGGGGAGCTGTTTTTT. Residues: CASSDPGQNTGELFF.

This chain uses TRBV27 with TRBJ2-7; D uncertain. Germline values: CDR1 MNHEY, CDR2 SMNVEV (reference sequence). Trimming removed 2 bases from V and 0 bases from J, with 5 bases in between. CDR3 size: 13 residues. CDR3 sequence: CASSLSFSYEQYF. The CDR3 DNA sequence: TGTGCCAGCAGTTTAAGCTTCTCCTACGAGCAGTACTTC.

There are a few counts of this clonotype. J is TRBJ2-7 and V is TRBV29-1; a possible D gene is TRBD2 (5 bases). This CDR3 is 11 amino acids long. V was cut by 3 bases and J by 6 bases, with 9 bases left in between. In germline, CDR1 is SQVTM, CDR2 ANQGSEA. The DNA for the CDR3 is TGCAGCGTTGATGAGGGCCCCGAGCAGTACTTC. Encoded protein: CSVDEGPEQYF.

This clonotype was seen a few times. This chain joins TRBV20-1 and TRBJ2-5, with 9 bases matching TRBD1. Germline CDR1 is DFQATT and CDR2 is SNEGSKA (reference sequence). V shed 5 bases and J 2 bases; nucleotides not matched to a gene: 9. CDR3 length: 15 amino acids. The CDR3 sequence: CSAYNTGTGQETQYF. The DNA of the CDR3 is TGCAGTGCTTACAATACCGGGACAGGGCAAGAGACCCAGTACTTC.

This clonotype was seen a handful of times. The CDR3 loop reads CASSPDSYNSPLHF. The CDR3 DNA is TGTGCCAGCTCACCCGACAGCTATAATTCACCCCTCCACTTT. The chain joins TRBV18 to TRBJ1-6; maybe TRBD1 (5 bases). Germline V gives CDR1 KGHSH, CDR2 LQKENI. The CDR3 spans 14 residues. Trimming shortened V by 3 bases and J by 3 bases, and 6 bases separated the two germline ends.

The chain recombines TRBV12-3 or TRBV12-4 with TRBJ2-7, with 7 nucleotides matching TRBD2. This CDR3 has 13 residues. Losses at the gene ends were 6 bases for V and 2 bases for J; bases not matched to a gene: 4. In nucleotides, the CDR3 is TGTGCCAGCAGAGCGGGATCCACCTACGAGCAGTACTTC. Its protein is CASRAGSTYEQYF.

The chain has TRBV4-1 and TRBJ1-2; D is perhaps TRBD1 (5 bases). The CDR3 loop spans 14 amino acids. CDR1 and CDR2 from the germline V gene are MGHRA and YSYEKL. The ends were cut back, 0 bases at V and 4 bases at J, with 9 bases in the middle. Written as DNA, the CDR3 is TGCGCCAGCAGCCAAGAGGAAGGGGCCTATGGCTACACCTTC. It translates to CASSQEEGAYGYTF.

In its sample, this clonotype was seen a few times. The rearrangement links TRBV12-3 or TRBV12-4 to TRBJ2-5, with D unresolved. This CDR3 has 15 amino acids. Trimming pared 5 bases from V and 3 bases from J, leaving 16 bases between. The CDR3, as DNA: TGTGCCAGCAGTCACCGGAACTACGATAAAGAGACCCAGTACTTC. Translating it yields CASSHRNYDKETQYF.

V and J are TRBV19 and TRBJ2-5; weak D call: TRBD2 (6 bases). TRBJ2-1 matches the DNA end more closely, so the J call is doubtful. The CDR3 contains 14 residues. CDR1 is LNHDA and CDR2 is SQIVND in the germline V gene (reference sequence). CDR3: CASTGGSYANEQFF. The CDR3 DNA reads TGTGCCAGTACCGGAGGGAGTTATGCCAATGAGCAGTTCTTC.

V and J are TRBV2 and TRBJ1-1; D call uncertain. Germline V lookup: CDR1 SNHLY, CDR2 FYNNEI. V was pared by 6 bases and J by 0 bases, with 14 bases between. The CDR3 covers 15 residues. The CDR3 loop reads CASRAREAMNTEAFF. The DNA for the CDR3 is TGTGCCAGCAGGGCACGGGAGGCCATGAACACTGAAGCTTTCTTT.

This sequence joins TRBV5-1 and TRBJ1-1; perhaps TRBD1 as D (5 bases). From germline, CDR1 is SGHRS and CDR2 YFSETQ. Deletions cut 5 bases from V and 5 bases from J, with 19 bases between. CDR3 length: 15 amino acids. CDR3: CASRADQGSSTEAFF. The CDR3 nucleotides are TGCGCCAGCAGGGCGGATCAGGGTTCCAGTACTGAAGCTTTCTTT.

This clonotype showed up just a few times. V and J are TRBV4-2 and TRBJ2-5, with a tentative D call TRBD2 (5 bases). The CDR3 is 14 residues long. The V gene lost 1 base and the J gene lost 5 bases, with 11 bases spanning the gap. CDR1 and CDR2 (germline): LGHNA, YNFKEQ. The CDR3 spells CASSQGASRETQYF. The CDR3 DNA reads as TGTGCCAGCAGCCAAGGCGCTAGCCGTGAGACCCAGTACTTC.

This clonotype has a handful of counts. V is TRBV3-1 and J is TRBJ1-6; TRBD1 might be the D (6 bases). The CDR3 loop spans 13 amino acids. Germline CDR1 is LGHDT and CDR2 is YNNKEL (reference sequence). The V end lost 4 bases, the J end lost 5 bases, and 6 bases lay between the germline ends. CDR3 in amino acids: CASSRTDNSPLHF. DNA of the CDR3: TGTGCCAGCAGCCGGACAGATAATTCACCCCTCCACTTT.

This clonotype was observed many times. The chain combines TRBV18 with TRBJ2-1, with D possibly matching TRBD2 (6 bases). This CDR3 spans 14 amino acids. Germline CDR1 reads KGHSH; CDR2 reads LQKENI. Trimming pared 1 base from V and 5 bases from J, leaving 9 bases between. CDR3 sequence reads: CASSPQSGHNEQFF. In DNA form, the CDR3 reads TGTGCCAGCTCACCACAAAGCGGGCACAATGAGCAGTTCTTC.

The chain is built from TRBV14 and TRBJ2-5; 9 nucleotides line up with TRBD2. Matching the DNA end better, TRBJ2-7 makes the J call doubtful. Germline CDR1 reads SGHDN; CDR2 reads FVKESK. The CDR3 totals 16 residues. Here the CDR3 DNA reads TGTGCCAGCAGCCAAGATCTGGGACTAGCATCCCACGAGCAGTACTTC. Its protein is CASSQDLGLASHEQYF.

The chain has TRBV5-1 and TRBJ2-1, with 13 positions matching TRBD2. Germline V gene sequence: CDR1 SGHRS, CDR2 YFSETQ. Trimming at V came to 2 bases and at J to 5 bases, leaving 1 base not matched to a gene. This CDR3 has 15 amino acids. The CDR3 nucleotides read TGCGCCAGCAGCTTAGGGACTAGCGGGGACAATGAGCAGTTCTTC. Translated: CASSLGTSGDNEQFF.

The chain employs TRBV6-2 or TRBV6-3 and TRBJ2-7, with no clear D. Germline CDR1 and CDR2: MNHEY and SVGEGT. This CDR3 has 13 residues. Trimming pared 1 base from V and 7 bases from J, leaving 11 bases between. The CDR3 DNA reads TGTGCCAGCAGTTACTTACACGGATTAGAGCAGTACTTC. Its protein product is CASSYLHGLEQYF.

Many counts were recorded for this clonotype. The chain has TRBV27 and TRBJ2-7; D tentatively fits TRBD1 or TRBD2 (5 bases each). In germline, CDR1 is MNHEY, CDR2 SMNVEV (reference sequence). V gave up 4 bases and J gave up 3 bases, with 13 bases separating them. The CDR3 contains 14 residues. CDR3 in amino acids: CASSSLVGVYEQYF. The CDR3 nucleotides read TGTGCCAGCAGTTCTTTAGTGGGGGTCTACGAGCAGTACTTC.

This sequence joins TRBV7-2 and TRBJ1-2; the match to TRBD1 covers 10 bases. The CDR3 loop spans 15 amino acids. V dropped 4 bases and J dropped 3; count of bases not matched to a gene: 5. The germline CDR1 and CDR2 sequences are SGHTA and FQGNSA. Here the CDR3 DNA reads TGTGCCAGCAGCTCCGGGACAGGGGACTACTATGGCTACACCTTC. It translates to CASSSGTGDYYGYTF.

The V and J genes are TRBV4-3 and TRBJ2-2, with D tentatively TRBD1 or TRBD2 (5 bases each). V lost 1 base and J 7 bases, leaving 16 bases between the germline ends. This CDR3 has 16 amino acids. CDR1 LGHNA and CDR2 YSLEER come from the germline V gene. The CDR3 loop reads CASSQGGEQVNGELFF. Written as DNA, the CDR3 is TGCGCCAGCAGCCAAGGGGGAGAACAGGTGAACGGGGAGCTGTTTTTT.